The T cell receptor beta chain under discussion was sequenced for a study of cytotoxic CD8 clonotypes in ibrutinib-treated CLL. Libraries were prepared by immunoSEQ multiplex PCR; TCRdb keeps only in-frame clonotypes and omits some of them. The data show roughly 97,000 clones, about 78% seen once. About this clone itself: What it binds is unknown.

Germline CDR1 is SQVTM and CDR2 is ANQGSEA. Trimming at V came to 0 bases and at J to 12 bases, leaving 15 bases not matched to a gene. The CDR3 totals 15 residues. Study-level points and caveats: At progression, clonality fell back toward baseline after rising at ibrutinib response. Rare overall, public clonotypes shrank or held steady under therapy.

This receptor was identified in a human donor with chronic lymphocytic leukemia. Sequencing was performed on PBMCs, taken after 12 months of ibrutinib treatment. The J gene is TRBJ1-2, the V gene TRBV29-1; TRBD1 agrees at 8 bases. The CDR3 DNA is TGCAGCGTTGAAGATCGTACGAACAGGGGGAAATGGGACACCTTC. Translation: CSVEDRTNRGKWDTF. Complete variable domain (other parts from reference TRBV29-1 and TRBJ1-2): SAVISQKPSRDICQRGTSLTIQCQVDSQVTMMFWYRQQPGQSLTLIATANQGSEATYESGFVIDKFPISRPNLTFSTLTVSNMSPEDSSIYLCSVEDRTNRGKWDTFGSGTRLTVV.